The next 29 T cell receptor beta chains were all read from a single sample in a study of blood T cell repertoires in COVID-19. The protocol was immunoSEQ multiplex PCR, while the TCRdb copy is restricted to in-frame clones and leaves out a portion. In the table there are 150,000 to 200,000 clones, under 85% of which are singletons. The sample consisted of peripheral blood. The receptors here all came from a man aged 65 to 79 who had recovered from COVID-19.

The CDR3 sequence is CAWSVGSGIYNEQFF. The CDR3 DNA reads TGTGCCTGGAGTGTGGGTAGCGGGATTTACAATGAGCAGTTCTTC. The rearrangement uses TRBV30 and TRBJ2-1; 8 bases line up with TRBD2. The CDR3 spans 15 residues. Germline V lookup: CDR1 GTSNPN, CDR2 SVGIG (reference sequence). Unmatched junction bases numbered 5, after V lost 0 bases and J lost 4 bases.

V and J are TRBV13 and TRBJ1-3, with 8 bases fitting TRBD1. V shed 5 bases, J shed 1 base, and the junction held 4 bases outside the gene matches. The germline V gene encodes CDR1 PRHDT and CDR2 FYEKMQ (reference sequence). This CDR3 is built from 15 residues. In DNA form, the CDR3 reads TGTGCCAGCAGCAGGGACAGGTCGTCTGGAAACACCATATATTTT. Translating it yields CASSRDRSSGNTIYF. Drawing the rest from reference TRBV13 and TRBJ1-3, the complete variable domain is AAGVIQSPRHLIKEKRETATLKCYPIPRHDTVYWYQQGPGQDPQFLISFYEKMQSDKGSIPDRFSAQQFSDYHSELNMSSLELGDSALYFCASSRDRSSGNTIYFGEGSWLTVV.

The V gene is TRBV27, the J gene TRBJ2-7; 9 nucleotides line up with TRBD2. Germline lookup yields CDR1 MNHEY and CDR2 SMNVEV (reference sequence). The CDR3 loop spans 13 amino acids. V dropped 3 bases and J dropped 4; count of bases not matched to a gene: 1. The CDR3 protein is CASSLAGGYEQYF. The CDR3 nucleotides are TGTGCCAGCAGTTTGGCGGGAGGGTACGAGCAGTACTTC.

This chain joins TRBV10-3 and TRBJ2-1, with D perhaps TRBD1 (6 bases). Trimming shortened V by 6 bases and J by 0 bases, and 12 bases separated the two germline ends. This CDR3 region has 15 residues. The germline gives CDR1 ENHRY, CDR2 SYGVKD. The CDR3 coding sequence is TGTGCCATCAGAAAACAGGGTTCCTCCTACAATGAGCAGTTCTTC. As protein: CAIRKQGSSYNEQFF.

The chain employs TRBV4-1 and TRBJ2-7; 8 bases line up with TRBD1. Germline V lookup: CDR1 MGHRA, CDR2 YSYEKL. Unmatched junction bases numbered 15, after V lost 1 base and J lost 1 base. The CDR3 loop spans 19 amino acids. In nucleotides, the CDR3 is TGCGCCAGCAGCCAAGCCCGGGACAGGTGGGGGGCGGGGTCCTACGAGCAGTACTTC. Protein sequence: CASSQARDRWGAGSYEQYF.

The chain employs TRBV28 and TRBJ2-2; TRBD2 aligns across 9 bases. Losses at the gene ends were 11 bases for V and 3 bases for J; bases not matched to a gene: 22. From germline, CDR1 is MDHEN and CDR2 SYDVKM. This CDR3 has 19 residues. The CDR3 bases are TGTGCCTTTTCCGGGAAGGGACTAGCCAGATCCTCGGACACCGGGGAGCTGTTTTTT. Amino acid sequence: CAFSGKGLARSSDTGELFF. Full variable domain (outside the CDR3, taken from reference TRBV28 and TRBJ2-2): DVKVTQSSRYLVKRTGEKVFLECVQDMDHENMFWYRQDPGLGLRLIYFSYDVKMKEKGDIPEGYSVSREKKERFSLILESASTNQTSMYLCAFSGKGLARSSDTGELFFGEGSRLTVL.

This clone came up a few times. The rearrangement joins TRBV21-1 to TRBJ2-7; no DNA check was done on the table's D call, TRBD1. TRBV21-1 is described as a pseudogene. The CDR3 has 15 amino acids. CDR3 residues: CASSPAPGGFNEQYF. In nucleotides, the CDR3 is TGTGCCAGCAGCCCCGCGCCAGGGGGCTTCAACGAGCAGTACTTC.

This chain uses TRBV28 with TRBJ2-2; D is unresolved. The CDR3 has 12 amino acids. V was clipped by 7 bases and J by 8 bases, with 11 bases between them. The V gene's germline CDR1 is MDHEN and CDR2 SYDVKM. CDR3 in DNA: TGTGCCAGCAAAAGCGTGGTGGGGGAGCTGTTTTTT. Its translation is CASKSVVGELFF. Full variable domain (rest looked up from reference TRBV28 and TRBJ2-2): DVKVTQSSRYLVKRTGEKVFLECVQDMDHENMFWYRQDPGLGLRLIYFSYDVKMKEKGDIPEGYSVSREKKERFSLILESASTNQTSMYLCASKSVVGELFFGEGSRLTVL.

This chain links TRBV5-8 with TRBJ1-1, with 9 bases aligning to TRBD1. With 4 bases clipped from V and 1 base from J, the junction kept 8 bases outside the gene matches. The CDR3 is 16 amino acids. The V gene's germline CDR1 is SGHTS and CDR2 YDEGEE. The CDR3 DNA is TGTGCCAGCAGCATAGCCGGGACAGGGCCGAACACTGAAGCTTTCTTT. It is translated as CASSIAGTGPNTEAFF.

The chain recombines TRBV6-2 or TRBV6-3 with TRBJ1-5; D is possibly TRBD1 (6 bases). Trimming left V 4 bases short and J 0 bases short, with 10 bases between. Germline lookup yields CDR1 MNHEY and CDR2 SVGEGT. The CDR3 loop spans 15 amino acids. CDR3 sequence (DNA): TGTGCCAGCAGTTTTCAAGGGGGTAGCAATCAGCCCCAGCATTTT. It specifies CASSFQGGSNQPQHF.

The V gene is TRBV11-3, the J gene TRBJ2-1; TRBD2 agrees at 10 bases. The V gene end was trimmed by 1 base and the J gene end by 3 bases; junction bases not matched to a gene: 9. Germline V lookup: CDR1 SGHNT, CDR2 YENEEA. The CDR3 sequence is 18 residues long. CDR3 coding DNA: TGTGCCAGCAGCTTAGTTAATCCTAGCGGGAGAATCTACAATGAGCAGTTCTTC. Translation: CASSLVNPSGRIYNEQFF.

This chain links TRBV6-2 or TRBV6-3 with TRBJ2-1, with D uncertain. The V and J ends lost 2 bases and 0 bases respectively, with 11 bases between them. Germline CDR1 reads MNHEY; CDR2 reads SVGEGT. CDR3 length equals 16 residues. CDR3: CASSYDRRSSYNEQFF. CDR3 coding DNA: TGTGCCAGCAGTTACGATCGGCGGAGCTCCTACAATGAGCAGTTCTTC.

A remark on this clone: Relative to the germline gene, one junction end is altered; a read error may explain this. The chain links TRBV30 to TRBJ2-1, with TRBD2 matching over 9 bases. The CDR3 extends over 16 amino acids. Germline V gene lookup returns CDR1 GTSNPN and CDR2 SVGIG (reference sequence). CDR3 protein: CAWRRAAGGRWDEQFF. For the CDR3, the DNA is TGTGCATGGAGGAGGGCAGCGGGAGGCCGTTGGGATGAGCAGTTCTTC.

The chain employs TRBV7-9 and TRBJ2-4; 14 bases line up with TRBD2. The V segment lost 8 bases and the J segment 8 bases; nucleotides outside the gene matches: 8. Per the germline V gene, CDR1 is SEHNR and CDR2 is FQNEAQ (reference sequence). The CDR3 is 15 amino acids. The CDR3 spells CASSTGTSGGDIQYF. CDR3 coding DNA: TGTGCCAGCTCAACCGGGACTAGCGGGGGTGACATTCAGTACTTC.

The chain links TRBV7-2 to TRBJ2-1, with D possibly TRBD1 on 6 matching bases. The CDR3 is 12 residues long. Trimming removed 5 bases from V and 7 bases from J, with 9 bases in between. Germline V gives CDR1 SGHTA, CDR2 FQGNSA. CDR3 in amino acids: CASSTRGNEQFF. In nucleotides, the CDR3 is TGTGCCAGCAGCACCAGGGGAAATGAGCAGTTCTTC.

This chain links TRBV2 with TRBJ1-5; D is possibly TRBD1 (6 bases). This CDR3 spans 14 amino acids. With 6 bases removed from V and 6 bases from J, the gap between germline ends came to 15 bases. Germline V gives CDR1 SNHLY, CDR2 FYNNEI. CDR3 sequence (DNA): TGTGCCAGCAGACCAGGGACAATCACTCAGCCCCAGCATTTT. Its protein product is CASRPGTITQPQHF.

CDR3 DNA sequence: TGTGCCAGCAGTCGCACCTCCAGGGGGCATCAGCCCCAGCATTTT. Its protein product is CASSRTSRGHQPQHF. V gene TRBV6-5 combines with J gene TRBJ1-5, with TRBD1 identical over 8 bases. Trimming took 5 bases from V and 5 from J; bases not matched to a gene: 8. Per germline, CDR1 MNHEY and CDR2 SVGAGI. The CDR3 contains 15 residues.

The chain couples TRBV28 to TRBJ1-2; weak D call: TRBD1 (5 bases). This CDR3 region has 13 residues. The V end lost 6 bases, the J end lost 4 bases, and 12 bases lay between the germline ends. Germline CDR1 MDHEN, CDR2 SYDVKM. In DNA, the CDR3 is TGTGCCAGCAGGGGGGGTATTAGCTATGGCTACACCTTC. Translation: CASRGGISYGYTF.

The chain is built from TRBV6-5 and TRBJ2-7; D may be TRBD2 (6 bases). The CDR3 is 12 amino acids. The ends were cut back, 8 bases at V and 1 base at J, with 9 bases in the middle. CDR1 and CDR2 from the germline V gene are MNHEY and SVGAGI. CDR3 DNA sequence: TGTGCCAGCGCGGAGGGATCCTACGAGCAGTACTTC. Amino acids: CASAEGSYEQYF.

This clone was seen a handful of times. The chain has TRBV3-1 (or the pseudogene TRBV3-2) and TRBJ2-5; 7 nucleotides agree with TRBD1. CDR3 length equals 16 residues. Germline V gene sequence: CDR1 LGHDT, CDR2 YNNKEL (reference sequence). V lost 0 bases, J lost 0 bases, and 4 bases stayed unmatched. CDR3 sequence (DNA): TGTGCCAGCAGCCAAGACGATACAGGGGACCAAGAGACCCAGTACTTC. It specifies CASSQDDTGDQETQYF.

The V gene is TRBV5-1, the J gene TRBJ1-2, with TRBD1 matching over 7 bases. The germline CDR1 and CDR2 sequences are SGHRS and YFSETQ. CDR3 length: 14 residues. V was pared by 1 base and J by 6 bases, with 6 bases of the junction left unmatched. DNA of the CDR3: TGCGCCAGCAGCTTGTTACAGGGGCTTGATGGCTACACCTTC. Translating gives CASSLLQGLDGYTF. Full variable domain (remainder filled in from reference TRBV5-1 and TRBJ1-2): KAGVTQTPRYLIKTRGQQVTLSCSPISGHRSVSWYQQTPGQGLQFLFEYFSETQRNKGNFPGRFSGRQFSNSRSEMNVSTLELGDSALYLCASSLLQGLDGYTFGSGTRLTVV.

The chain has TRBV5-1 and TRBJ2-7; D remains ambiguous. The ends were cut back, 0 bases at V and 3 bases at J, with 13 bases in the middle. The CDR3 covers 15 residues. Germline V lookup: CDR1 SGHRS, CDR2 YFSETQ. CDR3 residues: CASSLGSTEIYEQYF. CDR3 DNA: TGCGCCAGCAGCTTGGGGTCAACAGAGATCTACGAGCAGTACTTC.

The chain joins TRBV4-2 to TRBJ2-7, with 13 bases fitting TRBD2. The CDR3 is 17 amino acids. The germline gives CDR1 LGHNA, CDR2 YNFKEQ. V dropped 0 bases and J dropped 3; count of bases not matched to a gene: 5. This chain's CDR3 is CASSQEWTSGSYYEQYF. The DNA for the CDR3 is TGTGCCAGCAGCCAAGAATGGACTAGCGGGAGCTACTACGAGCAGTACTTC.

This rearrangement joins TRBV6-2 or TRBV6-3 to TRBJ1-1; D ambiguous. Deletions cut 4 bases from V and 9 bases from J, with 18 bases between. Germline lookup yields CDR1 MNHEY and CDR2 SVGEGT. This CDR3 comprises 14 residues. The CDR3 loop reads CASSSPRPMGKAFF. Written as DNA, the CDR3 is TGTGCCAGCAGTTCTCCCCGTCCTATGGGCAAAGCTTTCTTT.

The chain carries TRBV11-2 and TRBJ2-1, with D possibly being TRBD2 (6 bases). The length of the CDR3 is 17 residues. Trimming left V 3 bases short and J 6 bases short, with 21 bases between. Germline V gives CDR1 SGHAT, CDR2 FQNNGV. CDR3: CASSFRIKREWGNEQFF. Here the CDR3 DNA reads TGTGCCAGCAGCTTCCGAATAAAACGGGAGTGGGGCAATGAGCAGTTCTTC.

This chain joins TRBV9 and TRBJ2-1; 10 bases are shared with TRBD2. This CDR3 has 20 amino acids. The ends lost 3 bases at V and 4 bases at J; junction bases unmatched: 19. Germline lookup yields CDR1 SGDLS and CDR2 YYNGEE. The CDR3 protein is CASSGVAKLAGGPLYNEQFF. CDR3 coding DNA: TGTGCCAGCAGCGGAGTGGCCAAATTAGCGGGAGGCCCTCTATACAATGAGCAGTTCTTC. Based on the CDR3 plus reference TRBV9 and TRBJ2-1, the full variable domain is DSGVTQTPKHLITATGQRVTLRCSPRSGDLSVYWYQQSLDQGLQFLIQYYNGEERAKGNILERFSAQQFPDLHSELNLSSLELGDSALYFCASSGVAKLAGGPLYNEQFFGPGTRLTVL.

This clone has only a few counts. Other DNA sequences of this sample code for an identical CDR3. The CDR3 sequence: CASSHSQGYEQYF. In DNA form, the CDR3 reads TGTGCCAGCAGCCACTCACAGGGCTACGAGCAGTACTTC. The chain couples TRBV11-2 to TRBJ2-7, with D possibly TRBD1 on 6 matching bases. Per germline, CDR1 SGHAT and CDR2 FQNNGV. The CDR3 loop spans 13 amino acids. Deletions cut 5 bases from V and 3 bases from J, with 11 bases between.

As concerns this clone: The same CDR3 can be traced to other DNA sequences in this sample. The chain couples TRBV12-3 or TRBV12-4 to TRBJ2-7; 10 nucleotides agree with TRBD1. V gave up 5 bases and J gave up 4 bases; unmatched junction bases: 2. The CDR3 runs to 13 residues. CDR3 region: CASSRQGAYEQYF. DNA of the CDR3: TGTGCCAGCAGTAGACAGGGGGCTTACGAGCAGTACTTC.

The chain links TRBV28 to TRBJ2-1; no firm D call. CDR3 size: 12 residues. Trimming took 6 bases from V and 4 from J, leaving 7 bases between them. The germline V gene has CDR1 MDHEN and CDR2 SYDVKM. This chain's CDR3 is CASRTSYNEQFF. Here the CDR3 DNA reads TGTGCCAGCAGGACTTCGTACAATGAGCAGTTCTTC. The full variable domain, in which reference TRBV28 and TRBJ2-1 provide the parts outside the CDR3, is DVKVTQSSRYLVKRTGEKVFLECVQDMDHENMFWYRQDPGLGLRLIYFSYDVKMKEKGDIPEGYSVSREKKERFSLILESASTNQTSMYLCASRTSYNEQFFGPGTRLTVL.